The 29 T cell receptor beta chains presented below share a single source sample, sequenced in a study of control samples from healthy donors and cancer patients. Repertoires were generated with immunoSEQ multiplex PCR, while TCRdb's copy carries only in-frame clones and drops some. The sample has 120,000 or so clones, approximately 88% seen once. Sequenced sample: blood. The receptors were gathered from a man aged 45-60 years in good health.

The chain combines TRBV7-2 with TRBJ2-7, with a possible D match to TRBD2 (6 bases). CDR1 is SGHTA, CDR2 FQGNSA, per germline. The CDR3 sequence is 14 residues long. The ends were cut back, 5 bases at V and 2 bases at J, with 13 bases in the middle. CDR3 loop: CASSLGGTAYEQYF. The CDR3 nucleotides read TGTGCCAGCAGCCTGGGGGGTACGGCCTACGAGCAGTACTTC.

CDR3: CASSSQTGTPYEQYF. DNA for the CDR3: TGTGCCAGCAGTTCACAGACAGGAACCCCCTACGAGCAGTACTTC. The V gene is TRBV6-2 or TRBV6-3, the J gene TRBJ2-7, with D possibly TRBD1 on 6 matching bases. Between the trimmed V and J ends, which lost 4 bases and 2 bases, there was a span of 15 bases. CDR1 and CDR2 from the germline V gene are MNHEY and SVGEGT. The CDR3 runs to 15 residues.

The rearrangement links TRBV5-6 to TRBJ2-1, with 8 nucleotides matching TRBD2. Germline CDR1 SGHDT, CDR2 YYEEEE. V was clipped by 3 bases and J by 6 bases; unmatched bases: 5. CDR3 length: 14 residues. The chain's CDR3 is CASSWETSANEQFF. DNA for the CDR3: TGTGCCAGCAGCTGGGAGACTAGCGCCAATGAGCAGTTCTTC.

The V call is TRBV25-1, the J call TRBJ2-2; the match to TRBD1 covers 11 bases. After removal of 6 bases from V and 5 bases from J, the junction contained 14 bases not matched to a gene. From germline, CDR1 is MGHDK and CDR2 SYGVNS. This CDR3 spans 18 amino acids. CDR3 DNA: TGTGCCAGCAGCCTCGGGTCTGGACAGGGGGCCGGAACCGGGGAGCTGTTTTTT. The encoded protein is CASSLGSGQGAGTGELFF.

This CDR3 reads CASSPDRAGYEQYF. Written as DNA, the CDR3 is TGTGCCAGCAGCCCGGACAGGGCGGGCTACGAGCAGTACTTC. J is TRBJ2-7 and V is TRBV7-2; 8 bases map to TRBD1. The CDR3 sequence is 14 residues long. Per the germline V gene, CDR1 is SGHTA and CDR2 is FQGNSA. Unmatched junction bases numbered 6, after V lost 5 bases and J lost 3 bases. The full variable domain, rest sourced from reference TRBV7-2 and TRBJ2-7, is GAGVSQSPSNKVTEKGKDVELRCDPISGHTALYWYRQSLGQGLEFLIYFQGNSAPDKSGLPSDRFSAERTGGSVSTLTIQRTQQEDSAVYLCASSPDRAGYEQYFGPGTRLTVT.

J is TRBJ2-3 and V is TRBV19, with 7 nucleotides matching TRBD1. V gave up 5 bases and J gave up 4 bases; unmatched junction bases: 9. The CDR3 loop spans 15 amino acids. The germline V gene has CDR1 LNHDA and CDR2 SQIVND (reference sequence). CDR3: CASSETGIGADTQYF. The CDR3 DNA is TGTGCCAGTAGTGAGACAGGGATAGGGGCAGATACGCAGTATTTT.

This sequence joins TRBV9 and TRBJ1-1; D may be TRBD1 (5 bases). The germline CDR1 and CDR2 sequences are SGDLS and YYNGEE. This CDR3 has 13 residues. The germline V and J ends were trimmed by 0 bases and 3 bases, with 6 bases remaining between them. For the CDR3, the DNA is TGTGCCAGCAGCGTAGTAGGGGACACTGAAGCTTTCTTT. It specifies CASSVVGDTEAFF.

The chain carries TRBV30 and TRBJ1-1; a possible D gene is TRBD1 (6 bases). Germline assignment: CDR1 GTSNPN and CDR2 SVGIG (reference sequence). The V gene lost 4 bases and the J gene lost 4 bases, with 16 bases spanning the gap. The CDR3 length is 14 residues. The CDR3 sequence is CAWTLKGGGTEAFF. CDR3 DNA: TGTGCCTGGACCCTCAAGGGGGGGGGCACTGAAGCTTTCTTT. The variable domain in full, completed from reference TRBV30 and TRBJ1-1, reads SQTIHQWPATLVQPVGSPLSLECTVEGTSNPNLYWYRQAAGRGLQLLFYSVGIGQISSEVPQNLSASRPQDRQFILSSKKLLLSDSGFYLCAWTLKGGGTEAFFGQGTRLTVV.

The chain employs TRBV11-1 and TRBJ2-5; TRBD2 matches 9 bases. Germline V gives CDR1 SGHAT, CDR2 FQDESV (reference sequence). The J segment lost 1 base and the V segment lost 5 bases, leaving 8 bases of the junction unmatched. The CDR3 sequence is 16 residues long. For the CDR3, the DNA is TGTGCCAGCAGCGAGGGAGCGGGGGGACTCCAAGAGACCCAGTACTTC. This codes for CASSEGAGGLQETQYF.

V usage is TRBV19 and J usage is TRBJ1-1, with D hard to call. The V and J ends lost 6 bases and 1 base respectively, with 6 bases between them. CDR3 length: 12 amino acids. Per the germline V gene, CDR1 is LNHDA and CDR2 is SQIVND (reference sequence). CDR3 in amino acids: CASRHGNTEAFF. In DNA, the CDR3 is TGTGCCAGTAGGCATGGGAACACTGAAGCTTTCTTT.

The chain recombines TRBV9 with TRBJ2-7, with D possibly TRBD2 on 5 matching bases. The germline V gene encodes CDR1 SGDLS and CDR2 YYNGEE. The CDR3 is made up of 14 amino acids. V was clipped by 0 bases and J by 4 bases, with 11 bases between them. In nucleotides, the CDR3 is TGTGCCAGCAGCGTAGGAGATTGGGAGTACGAGCAGTACTTC. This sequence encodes CASSVGDWEYEQYF.

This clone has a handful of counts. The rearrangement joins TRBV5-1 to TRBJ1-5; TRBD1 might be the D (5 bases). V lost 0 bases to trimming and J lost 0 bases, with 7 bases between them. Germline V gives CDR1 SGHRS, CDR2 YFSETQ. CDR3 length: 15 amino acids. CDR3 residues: CASSLEGDSNQPQHF. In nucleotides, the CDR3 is TGCGCCAGCAGCTTGGAAGGGGATAGCAATCAGCCCCAGCATTTT. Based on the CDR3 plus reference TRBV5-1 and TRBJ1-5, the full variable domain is KAGVTQTPRYLIKTRGQQVTLSCSPISGHRSVSWYQQTPGQGLQFLFEYFSETQRNKGNFPGRFSGRQFSNSRSEMNVSTLELGDSALYLCASSLEGDSNQPQHFGDGTRLSIL.

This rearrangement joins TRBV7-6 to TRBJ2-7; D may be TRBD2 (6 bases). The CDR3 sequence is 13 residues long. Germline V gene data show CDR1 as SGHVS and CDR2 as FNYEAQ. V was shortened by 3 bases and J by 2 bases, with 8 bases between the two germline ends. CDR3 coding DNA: TGTGCCAGCAGCTTCGGACTAACCTACGAGCAGTACTTC. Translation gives CASSFGLTYEQYF.

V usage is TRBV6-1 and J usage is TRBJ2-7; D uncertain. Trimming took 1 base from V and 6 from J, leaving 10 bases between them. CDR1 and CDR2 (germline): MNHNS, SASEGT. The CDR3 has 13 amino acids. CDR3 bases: TGTGCCAGCAGTGAAGGTTTCACCACCGAGCAGTACTTC. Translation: CASSEGFTTEQYF.

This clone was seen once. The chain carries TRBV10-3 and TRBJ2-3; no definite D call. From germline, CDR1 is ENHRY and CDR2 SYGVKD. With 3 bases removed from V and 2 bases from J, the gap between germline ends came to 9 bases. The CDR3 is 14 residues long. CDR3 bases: TGTGCCATCAGTGAAAGAAGCTCCACAGATACGCAGTATTTT. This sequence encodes CAISERSSTDTQYF.

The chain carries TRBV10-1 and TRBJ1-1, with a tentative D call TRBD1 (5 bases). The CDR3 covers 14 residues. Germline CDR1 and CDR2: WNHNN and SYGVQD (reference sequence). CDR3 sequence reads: CAGEGRAMNTEAFF. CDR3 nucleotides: TGCGCAGGGGAGGGCAGGGCCATGAACACTGAAGCTTTCTTT.

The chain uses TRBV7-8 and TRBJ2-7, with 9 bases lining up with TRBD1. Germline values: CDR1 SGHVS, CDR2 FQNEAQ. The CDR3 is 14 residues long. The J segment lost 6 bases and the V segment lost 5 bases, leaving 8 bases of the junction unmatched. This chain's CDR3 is CASSPGTGSIEQYF. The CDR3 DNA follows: TGTGCCAGCAGCCCCGGGACAGGGTCGATCGAGCAGTACTTC.

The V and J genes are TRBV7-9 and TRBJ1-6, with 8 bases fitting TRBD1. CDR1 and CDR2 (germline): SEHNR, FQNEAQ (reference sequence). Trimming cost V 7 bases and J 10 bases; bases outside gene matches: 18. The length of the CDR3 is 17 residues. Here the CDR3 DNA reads TGTGCCAGCACCCCCGTGACAGGGGCTTTTTGGGAGTCACCCCTCCACTTT. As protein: CASTPVTGAFWESPLHF.

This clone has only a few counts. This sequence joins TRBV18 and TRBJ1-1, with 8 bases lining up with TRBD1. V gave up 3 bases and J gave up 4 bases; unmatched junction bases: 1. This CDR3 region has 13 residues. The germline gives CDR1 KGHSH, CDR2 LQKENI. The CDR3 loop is CASSPDRVTEAFF. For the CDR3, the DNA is TGTGCCAGCTCACCGGACAGGGTCACTGAAGCTTTCTTT. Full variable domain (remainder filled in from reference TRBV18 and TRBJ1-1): NAGVMQNPRHLVRRRGQEARLRCSPMKGHSHVYWYRQLPEEGLKFMVYLQKENIIDESGMPKERFSAEFPKEGPSILRIQQVVRGDSAAYFCASSPDRVTEAFFGQGTRLTVV.

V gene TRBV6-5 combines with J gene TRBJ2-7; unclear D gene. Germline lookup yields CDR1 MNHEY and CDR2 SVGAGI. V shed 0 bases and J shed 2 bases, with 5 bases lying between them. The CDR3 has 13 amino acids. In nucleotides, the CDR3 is TGTGCCAGCAGTTACTCAACGGCCTACGAGCAGTACTTC. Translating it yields CASSYSTAYEQYF.

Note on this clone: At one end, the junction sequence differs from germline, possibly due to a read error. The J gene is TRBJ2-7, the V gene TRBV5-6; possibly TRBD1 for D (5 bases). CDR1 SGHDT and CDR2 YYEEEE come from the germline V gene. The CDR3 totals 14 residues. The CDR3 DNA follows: TGTGCTAGCATTCAGAGGCCAGGGTCCTACGAGCAGTACTTC. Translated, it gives CASIQRPGSYEQYF.

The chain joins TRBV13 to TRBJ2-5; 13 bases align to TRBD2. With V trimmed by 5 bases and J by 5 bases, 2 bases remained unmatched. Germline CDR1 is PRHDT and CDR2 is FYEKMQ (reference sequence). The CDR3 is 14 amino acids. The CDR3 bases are TGTGCCAGCAGCCCGGGACTAGCGGGGGAGACCCAGTACTTC. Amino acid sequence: CASSPGLAGETQYF.

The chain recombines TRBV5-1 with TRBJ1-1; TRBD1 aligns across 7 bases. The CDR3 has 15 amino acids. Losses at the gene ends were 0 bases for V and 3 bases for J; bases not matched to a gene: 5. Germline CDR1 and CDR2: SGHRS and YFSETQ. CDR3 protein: CASSLATGEYTEAFF. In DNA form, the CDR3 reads TGCGCCAGCAGCTTGGCCACAGGGGAATACACTGAAGCTTTCTTT.

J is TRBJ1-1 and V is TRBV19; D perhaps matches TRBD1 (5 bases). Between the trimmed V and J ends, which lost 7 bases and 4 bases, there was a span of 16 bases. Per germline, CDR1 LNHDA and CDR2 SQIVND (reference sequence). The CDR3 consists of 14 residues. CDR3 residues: CASKRGVGGTEAFF. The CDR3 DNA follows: TGTGCCAGTAAGAGAGGGGTCGGGGGCACTGAAGCTTTCTTT.

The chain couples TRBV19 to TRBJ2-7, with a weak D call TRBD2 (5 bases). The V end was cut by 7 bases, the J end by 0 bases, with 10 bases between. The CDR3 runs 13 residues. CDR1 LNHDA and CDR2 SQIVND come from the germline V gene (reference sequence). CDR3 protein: CASTPRGSYEQYF. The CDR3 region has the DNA TGTGCCAGTACCCCCCGGGGCTCCTACGAGCAGTACTTC.

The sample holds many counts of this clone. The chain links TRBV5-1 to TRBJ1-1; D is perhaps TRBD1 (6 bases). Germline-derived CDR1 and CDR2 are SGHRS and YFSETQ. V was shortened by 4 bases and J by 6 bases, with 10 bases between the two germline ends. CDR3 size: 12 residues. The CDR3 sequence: CASSGNRAEAFF. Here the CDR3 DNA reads TGCGCCAGCAGCGGGAACAGGGCTGAAGCTTTCTTT.

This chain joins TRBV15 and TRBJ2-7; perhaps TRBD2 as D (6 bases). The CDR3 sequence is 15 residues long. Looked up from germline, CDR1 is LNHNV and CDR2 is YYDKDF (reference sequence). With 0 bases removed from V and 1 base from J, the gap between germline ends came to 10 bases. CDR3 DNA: TGTGCCACCAGCAGAGAAAGGGGACTGTCCTACGAGCAGTACTTC. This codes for CATSRERGLSYEQYF.

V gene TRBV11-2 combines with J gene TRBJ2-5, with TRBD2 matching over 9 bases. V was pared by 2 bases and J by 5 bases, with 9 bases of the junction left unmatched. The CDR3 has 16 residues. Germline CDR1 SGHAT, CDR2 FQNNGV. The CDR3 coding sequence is TGTGCCAGCAGCTTACTCGCGGGGGGGCCGGGGGAGACCCAGTACTTC. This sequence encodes CASSLLAGGPGETQYF.

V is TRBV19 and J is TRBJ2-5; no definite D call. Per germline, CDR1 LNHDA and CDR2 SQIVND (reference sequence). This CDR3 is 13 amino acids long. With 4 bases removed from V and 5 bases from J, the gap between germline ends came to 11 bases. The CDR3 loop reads CASSTTSTETQYF. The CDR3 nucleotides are TGTGCCAGTAGTACCACCTCGACGGAGACCCAGTACTTC.